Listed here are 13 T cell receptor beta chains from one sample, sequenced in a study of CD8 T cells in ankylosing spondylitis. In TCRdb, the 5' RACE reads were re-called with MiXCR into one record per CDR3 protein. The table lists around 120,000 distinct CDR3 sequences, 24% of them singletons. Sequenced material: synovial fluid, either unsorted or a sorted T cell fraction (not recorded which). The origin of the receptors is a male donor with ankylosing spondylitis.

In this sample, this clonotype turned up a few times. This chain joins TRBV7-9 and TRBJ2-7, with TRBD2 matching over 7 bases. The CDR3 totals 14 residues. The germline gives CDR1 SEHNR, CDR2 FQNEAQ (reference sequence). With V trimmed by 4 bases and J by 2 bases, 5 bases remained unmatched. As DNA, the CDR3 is TGTGCCAGCAGCTCCCGGGACTACCCCTACGAGCAGTACTTC. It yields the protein CASSSRDYPYEQYF. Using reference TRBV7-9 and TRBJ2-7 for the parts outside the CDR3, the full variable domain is DTGVSQNPRHKITKRGQNVTFRCDPISEHNRLYWYRQTLGQGPEFLTYFQNEAQLEKSRLLSDRFSAERPKGSFSTLEIQRTEQGDSAMYLCASSSRDYPYEQYFGPGTRLTVT.

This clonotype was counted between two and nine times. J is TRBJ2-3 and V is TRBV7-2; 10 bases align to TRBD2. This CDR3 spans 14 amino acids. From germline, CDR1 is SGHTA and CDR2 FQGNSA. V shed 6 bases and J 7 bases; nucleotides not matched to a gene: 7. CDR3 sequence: CASSSGTSVHTQYF. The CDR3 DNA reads TGTGCCAGCAGTTCAGGGACTAGCGTTCATACGCAGTATTTT.

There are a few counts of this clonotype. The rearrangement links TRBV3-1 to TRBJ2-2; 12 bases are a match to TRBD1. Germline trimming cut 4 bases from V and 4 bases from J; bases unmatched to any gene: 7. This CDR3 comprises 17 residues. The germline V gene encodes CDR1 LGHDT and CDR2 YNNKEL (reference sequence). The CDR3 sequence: CASSPLGTGGPTGELFF. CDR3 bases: TGTGCCAGCAGCCCTCTGGGGACAGGGGGCCCCACCGGGGAGCTGTTTTTT.

DNA for the CDR3: TGCAGCGTCGGGGGCGGCAATCAGCCCCAGCATTTT. This encodes CSVGGGNQPQHF. The chain combines TRBV29-1 with TRBJ1-5, with D perhaps matching TRBD1 (6 bases). Germline CDR1 is SQVTM and CDR2 is ANQGSEA. Trimming removed 6 bases at V and 2 bases at J, with 8 bases between. CDR3 length: 12 amino acids.

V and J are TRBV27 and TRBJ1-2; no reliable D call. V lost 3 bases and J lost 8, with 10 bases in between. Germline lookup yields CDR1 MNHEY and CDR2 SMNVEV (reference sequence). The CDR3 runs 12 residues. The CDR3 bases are TGTGCCAGCAGTTTCCCTATAGTCGGCTACACCTTC. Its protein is CASSFPIVGYTF.

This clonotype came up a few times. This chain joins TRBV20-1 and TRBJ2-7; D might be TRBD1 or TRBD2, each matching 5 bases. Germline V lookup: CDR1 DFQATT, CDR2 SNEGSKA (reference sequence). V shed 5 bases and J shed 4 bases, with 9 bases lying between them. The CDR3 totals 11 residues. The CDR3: CSAGDGYEQYV. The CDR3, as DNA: TGCAGTGCTGGGGACGGGTACGAGCAGTACGTC.

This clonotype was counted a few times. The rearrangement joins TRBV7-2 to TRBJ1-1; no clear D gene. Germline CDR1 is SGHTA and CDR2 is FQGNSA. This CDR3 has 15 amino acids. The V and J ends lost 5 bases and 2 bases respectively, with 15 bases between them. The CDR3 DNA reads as TGTGCCAGCAGCCAAAGCGGACGGATTAACACTGAAGCTTTCTTT. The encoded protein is CASSQSGRINTEAFF. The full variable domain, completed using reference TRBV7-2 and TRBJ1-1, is GAGVSQSPSNKVTEKGKDVELRCDPISGHTALYWYRQSLGQGLEFLIYFQGNSAPDKSGLPSDRFSAERTGGSVSTLTIQRTQQEDSAVYLCASSQSGRINTEAFFGQGTRLTVV.

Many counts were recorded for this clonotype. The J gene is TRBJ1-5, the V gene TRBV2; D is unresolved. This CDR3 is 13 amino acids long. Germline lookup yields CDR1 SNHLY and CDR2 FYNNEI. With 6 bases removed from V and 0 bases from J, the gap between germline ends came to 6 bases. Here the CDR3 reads CASRSFSNQPQHF. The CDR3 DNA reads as TGTGCCAGCAGGAGCTTTAGCAATCAGCCCCAGCATTTT. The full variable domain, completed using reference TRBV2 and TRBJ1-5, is EPEVTQTPSHQVTQMGQEVILRCVPISNHLYFYWYRQILGQKVEFLVSFYNNEISEKSEIFDDQFSVERPDGSNFTLKIRSTKLEDSAMYFCASRSFSNQPQHFGDGTRLSIL.

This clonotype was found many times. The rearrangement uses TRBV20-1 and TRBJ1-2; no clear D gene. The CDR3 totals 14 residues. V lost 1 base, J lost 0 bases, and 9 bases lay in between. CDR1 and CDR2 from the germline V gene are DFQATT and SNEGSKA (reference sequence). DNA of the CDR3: TGCAGTGCTAGAGGGGTACTAGCTAACTATGGCTACACCTTC. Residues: CSARGVLANYGYTF.

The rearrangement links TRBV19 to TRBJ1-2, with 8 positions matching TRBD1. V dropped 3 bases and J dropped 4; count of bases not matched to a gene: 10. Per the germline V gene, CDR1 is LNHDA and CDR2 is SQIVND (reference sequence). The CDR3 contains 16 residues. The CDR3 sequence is CASSMGTGGYGYGYTF. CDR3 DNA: TGTGCCAGTAGTATGGGAACAGGGGGTTATGGCTATGGCTACACCTTC. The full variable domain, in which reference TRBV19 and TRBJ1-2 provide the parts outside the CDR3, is DGGITQSPKYLFRKEGQNVTLSCEQNLNHDAMYWYRQDPGQGLRLIYYSQIVNDFQKGDIAEGYSVSREKKESFPLTVTSAQKNPTAFYLCASSMGTGGYGYGYTFGSGTRLTVV.

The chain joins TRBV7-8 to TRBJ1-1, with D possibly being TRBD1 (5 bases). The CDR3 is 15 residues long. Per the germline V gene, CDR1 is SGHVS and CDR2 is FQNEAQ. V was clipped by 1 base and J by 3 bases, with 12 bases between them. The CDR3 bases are TGTGCCAGCAGCTTAGTACCCAGGGTCGACACTGAAGCTTTCTTT. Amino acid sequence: CASSLVPRVDTEAFF.

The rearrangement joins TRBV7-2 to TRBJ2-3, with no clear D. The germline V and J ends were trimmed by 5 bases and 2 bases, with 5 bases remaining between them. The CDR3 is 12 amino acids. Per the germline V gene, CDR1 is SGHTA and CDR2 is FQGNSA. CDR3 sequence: CASSTLTDTQYF. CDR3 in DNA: TGTGCCAGCAGCACCCTCACAGATACGCAGTATTTT.

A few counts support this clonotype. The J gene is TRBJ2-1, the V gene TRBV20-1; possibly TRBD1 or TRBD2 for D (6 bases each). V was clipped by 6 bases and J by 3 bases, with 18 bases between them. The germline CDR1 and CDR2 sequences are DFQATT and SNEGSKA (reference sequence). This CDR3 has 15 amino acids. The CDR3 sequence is CSARPGAINYNEQFF. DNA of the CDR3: TGCAGTGCCCGACCGGGGGCCATCAACTACAATGAGCAGTTCTTC.